The 12 T cell receptor beta chains below come from one sample, sequenced in a study of T cell responses to AZD1222 COVID-19 vaccine. The table came from immunoSEQ multiplex PCR; TCRdb's copy has only in-frame clones and leaves some out. The data hold 150,000 to 190,000 clones, with roughly 90% observed a single time. The starting material was peripheral blood, obtained 28 days after the second AZD1222 dose. These receptors came from an adult who received the AZD1222 COVID-19 vaccine.

The J gene is TRBJ2-7, the V gene TRBV11-3; TRBD2 matches 7 bases. CDR3 length equals 15 residues. Germline lookup yields CDR1 SGHNT and CDR2 YENEEA. Losses at the gene ends were 0 bases for V and 7 bases for J; bases not matched to a gene: 9. The CDR3 coding sequence is TGTGCCAGCAGCTTAGATCACAGCCTAGCGGCTGAGCAGTACTTC. It specifies CASSLDHSLAAEQYF.

The table lists this clone with a few counts. Other DNA sequences in the same sample also yield this CDR3. J is TRBJ2-3 and V is TRBV5-6; D is uncertain. The CDR3 has 12 amino acids. Germline CDR1 SGHDT, CDR2 YYEEEE. The V and J ends lost 2 bases and 3 bases respectively, with 4 bases between them. The CDR3 DNA follows: TGTGCCAGCAGCTTACGGACAGATACGCAGTATTTT. Translation: CASSLRTDTQYF.

The chain links TRBV24-1 to TRBJ2-1, with D maybe TRBD1 (6 bases). The length of the CDR3 is 17 residues. Between the trimmed V and J ends, which lost 4 bases and 6 bases, there was a span of 21 bases. In germline, CDR1 is KGHDR, CDR2 SFDVKD. The CDR3 coding sequence is TGTGCCACCAGTGAGGGTACAGGGACCCCTTGGGGCAATGAGCAGTTCTTC. The encoded protein is CATSEGTGTPWGNEQFF.

The chain employs TRBV7-8 and TRBJ1-6; a possible D gene is TRBD1 (6 bases). CDR1 SGHVS and CDR2 FQNEAQ come from the germline V gene. V dropped 4 bases and J dropped 8 bases, with 12 bases sitting between them. CDR3 length: 14 amino acids. In DNA, the CDR3 is TGTGCCAGCAGCTCACAGGGTAGGGATTCACCCCTCCACTTT. Its protein is CASSSQGRDSPLHF. The complete variable domain, with remaining parts taken from reference TRBV7-8 and TRBJ1-6, reads GAGVSQSPRYKVAKRGQDVALRCDPISGHVSLFWYQQALGQGPEFLTYFQNEAQLDKSGLPSDRFFAERPEGSVSTLKIQRTQQEDSAVYLCASSSQGRDSPLHFGNGTRLTVT.

CDR3 sequence reads: CASRLYSNQPQHF. The DNA for the CDR3 is TGTGCCAGCAGGTTATATAGCAATCAGCCCCAGCATTTT. The V and J genes are TRBV6-5 and TRBJ1-5; no clear D. The CDR3 has 13 residues. Germline V CDR1 and CDR2: MNHEY, SVGAGI. V lost 6 bases and J 0 bases, leaving 6 bases between the germline ends.

In nucleotides, the CDR3 is TGTGCCAGCAGTTCCCAGGGGCTCAGGACCTACGAGCAGTACTTC. This encodes CASSSQGLRTYEQYF. The chain is built from TRBV27 and TRBJ2-7; possibly TRBD1 for D (6 bases). The CDR3 sequence is 15 residues long. Germline V CDR1 and CDR2: MNHEY, SMNVEV (reference sequence). The ends were cut back, 4 bases at V and 2 bases at J, with 15 bases in the middle.

This clone came up a few times. The rearrangement joins TRBV5-1 to TRBJ1-1; D unresolved. V lost 4 bases to trimming and J lost 3 bases, with 13 bases between them. This CDR3 spans 14 amino acids. Per the germline V gene, CDR1 is SGHRS and CDR2 is YFSETQ. The CDR3 DNA reads TGCGCCAGCAGCAGGGAAATAGCTGACACTGAAGCTTTCTTT. Its protein product is CASSREIADTEAFF.

The rearrangement uses TRBV6-6 and TRBJ1-4; D not resolved. This CDR3 is 15 amino acids long. Trimming removed 5 bases at V and 3 bases at J, with 13 bases between. The germline V gene has CDR1 MNHNY and CDR2 SVGAGI (reference sequence). As DNA, the CDR3 is TGTGCCAGCAGTCCGACCCGGGGATCTAATGAAAAACTGTTTTTT. This sequence encodes CASSPTRGSNEKLFF.

V and J are TRBV6-4 and TRBJ2-1; 13 nucleotides align to TRBD2. CDR3 size: 15 residues. J was trimmed by 9 bases and V by 6 bases; bases with no gene match: 8. Germline lookup yields CDR1 MRHNA and CDR2 SNTAGT. CDR3 in DNA: TGTGCCAGCAGCACACTAGCGGGGGGGAAAACTGAGCAGTTCTTC. Amino acid sequence: CASSTLAGGKTEQFF.

This clone has just one count. This chain joins TRBV29-1 and TRBJ2-2; 13 nucleotides line up with TRBD2. This CDR3 comprises 15 residues. The germline CDR1 and CDR2 sequences are SQVTM and ANQGSEA. V gave up 6 bases and J gave up 4 bases; unmatched junction bases: 5. CDR3 nucleotide sequence: TGCAGCGTAGTGACTAGCGGGGGGTTCACCGGGGAGCTGTTTTTT. This translates into CSVVTSGGFTGELFF.

The CDR3 sequence is CASSLAGGTEAFF. In DNA form, the CDR3 reads TGCGCCAGCAGTTTGGCAGGGGGCACTGAAGCTTTCTTT. V is TRBV10-1 and J is TRBJ1-1, with 7 bases that match TRBD1. The CDR3 totals 13 residues. Losses at the gene ends were 5 bases for V and 4 bases for J; bases not matched to a gene: 4. Germline V gene lookup returns CDR1 WNHNN and CDR2 SYGVQD (reference sequence).

The chain carries TRBV5-1 and TRBJ1-4, with D possibly matching TRBD1 (6 bases). Trimming shortened V by 1 base and J by 8 bases, and 15 bases separated the two germline ends. Germline V gene data show CDR1 as SGHRS and CDR2 as YFSETQ. The CDR3 loop spans 15 amino acids. The CDR3 reads CASSLTGREREKLFF. Written as DNA, the CDR3 is TGCGCCAGCAGCTTGACAGGGAGGGAAAGGGAAAAACTGTTTTTT.